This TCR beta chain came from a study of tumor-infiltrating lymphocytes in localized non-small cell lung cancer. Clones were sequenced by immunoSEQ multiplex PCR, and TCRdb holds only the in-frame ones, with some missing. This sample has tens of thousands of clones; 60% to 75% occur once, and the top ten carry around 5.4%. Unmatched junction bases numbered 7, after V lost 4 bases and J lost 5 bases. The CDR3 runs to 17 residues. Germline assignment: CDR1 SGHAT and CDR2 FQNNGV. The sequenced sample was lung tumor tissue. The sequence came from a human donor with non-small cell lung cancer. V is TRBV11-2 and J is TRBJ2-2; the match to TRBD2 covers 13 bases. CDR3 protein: CASSSGLAGVVTGELFF. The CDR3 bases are TGTGCCAGCAGCTCCGGACTAGCGGGAGTTGTAACCGGGGAGCTGTTTTTT.